These T cell receptor beta chains were read from a single sample in a study of CD8+CD57+ T cells in acquired aplastic anemia. From the reads, TCRdb called clonotypes with MiXCR, one entry per CDR3 protein. The sample carries about 71,000 distinct CDR3 sequences, approximately 54% recorded once. The sequenced sample consisted of sorted CD4+, CD8+, or CD8+CD57+ T cells (not recorded which) from PBMCs. The receptors shown here come from a human donor in good health, serving as a control. Both conserved end residues are part of each CDR3. The order of the fields is clone size, J gene, D gene, V gene, CDR3 DNA, CDR3 protein. The D gene is left open where the match is weak. Clone size is not always given. Where it is, it says once, few, many or a class for expanded clones.

clone size: NA; J gene: TRBJ2-1; D gene: TRBD2; V gene: TRBV29-1; CDR3 DNA: TGCAGCGGTCAGACTAGCGGGCAGGGGGATGAGCAGTTCTTC; CDR3 protein: CSGQTSGQGDEQFF
clone size: NA; J gene: TRBJ2-7; D gene: TRBD1; V gene: TRBV29-1; CDR3 DNA: TGCAGCGTTAGGACAGGGTCGCGCTACGAGCAGTACTTC; CDR3 protein: CSVRTGSRYEQYF
clone size: NA; J gene: TRBJ1-1; D gene: TRBD1; V gene: TRBV7-7; CDR3 DNA: TGTGCTAGCAGCTTAGGGACAGTTCCCACTGAAGCTTTCTTT; CDR3 protein: CASSLGTVPTEAFF
clone size: NA; J gene: TRBJ1-1; D gene: TRBD1; V gene: TRBV29-1; CDR3 DNA: TGCAGCGCGGACAGGGCTACTGAAGCTTTCTTT; CDR3 protein: CSADRATEAFF
clone size: NA; J gene: TRBJ1-5; D gene: NA; V gene: TRBV20-1; CDR3 DNA: TGCAGTGCTAGAGATGGCAATCAGCCCCAGCATTTT; CDR3 protein: CSARDGNQPQHF
clone size: many; J gene: TRBJ2-7; D gene: NA; V gene: TRBV6-1; CDR3 DNA: TGTGCCAGCAGTGAGGGCAGGGGGGCCTCCTACGAGCAGTACTTC; CDR3 protein: CASSEGRGASYEQYF
clone size: NA; J gene: TRBJ2-7; D gene: NA; V gene: TRBV7-9; CDR3 DNA: TGTGCCAGCAGCGCACGGGACCGGGTCTGGGAGCAGTACTTC; CDR3 protein: CASSARDRVWEQYF
clone size: NA; J gene: TRBJ2-7; D gene: TRBD2; V gene: TRBV29-1; CDR3 DNA: TGCAGCGGGGGGGGTGATTCCTACGAGCAGTACTTC; CDR3 protein: CSGGGDSYEQYF
clone size: NA; J gene: TRBJ1-2; D gene: NA; V gene: TRBV20-1; CDR3 DNA: TGCAGTGCTAGGAACGGCTACACCTTC; CDR3 protein: CSARNGYTF
clone size: NA; J gene: TRBJ1-2; D gene: NA; V gene: TRBV20-1; CDR3 DNA: TGCAGTGCTAGAGAGATCGACAGGCCAAACTATGGCTACACCTTC; CDR3 protein: CSAREIDRPNYGYTF
clone size: many; J gene: TRBJ2-1; D gene: NA; V gene: TRBV12-3/TRBV12-4; CDR3 DNA: TGTGCCAGCAGCGACCCGGGACTCAGCTCCTACAATGAGCAGTTCTTC; CDR3 protein: CASSDPGLSSYNEQFF
clone size: many; J gene: TRBJ1-1; D gene: NA; V gene: TRBV5-1; CDR3 DNA: TGCGCCAGCAGCCCCGTCGGGGAGATTAACACTGAAGCTTTCTTT; CDR3 protein: CASSPVGEINTEAFF
clone size: many; J gene: TRBJ2-3; D gene: TRBD2; V gene: TRBV9; CDR3 DNA: TGTGCCAGCAGCCCAAGCACAGCGGGGGACACAGATACGCAGTATTTT; CDR3 protein: CASSPSTAGDTDTQYF
clone size: NA; J gene: TRBJ1-2; D gene: NA; V gene: TRBV19; CDR3 DNA: TGTGCCAGTAGTATTAGGACTGAGACTGGCTACACCTTC; CDR3 protein: CASSIRTETGYTF
clone size: NA; J gene: TRBJ1-2; D gene: NA; V gene: TRBV20-1; CDR3 DNA: TGCAGTGCTAGGGACAGTAACTATGGCTACACCTTC; CDR3 protein: CSARDSNYGYTF
clone size: NA; J gene: TRBJ2-7; D gene: NA; V gene: TRBV25-1; CDR3 DNA: TGTGCCAGTAGTATCAGGGGCTACGAGCAGTACTTC; CDR3 protein: CASSIRGYEQYF
clone size: many; J gene: TRBJ1-1; D gene: NA; V gene: TRBV27; CDR3 DNA: TGTGCCAGCAGTTTATCGCCGGGTGGGACTGAAGCTTTCTTT; CDR3 protein: CASSLSPGGTEAFF
clone size: many; J gene: TRBJ2-7; D gene: TRBD2; V gene: TRBV7-9; CDR3 DNA: TGTGCCAGCAGCTTAGTGGCGGGAGGGCCGTCCTACGAGCAGTACTTC; CDR3 protein: CASSLVAGGPSYEQYF